A single sample is the source of the 26 T cell receptor beta chains below, sequenced in a study of blood T cell repertoires in COVID-19. The method was immunoSEQ multiplex PCR; TCRdb's version includes in-frame clones alone and lacks a portion of them. Seen here are about 170,000 clones, around three quarters observed once, and the top ten hold around 17%. Sequenced: PBMCs or T cells enriched from blood (not recorded which). The receptors come from a woman in her 70s in a cohort exposed to, infected with or recovered from COVID-19 (not recorded which).

The chain uses TRBV5-4 and TRBJ2-5; D not certain. This CDR3 region has 14 residues. CDR1 is SGHNT and CDR2 is YYREEE in the germline V gene (reference sequence). Trimming pared 0 bases from V and 2 bases from J, leaving 8 bases between. The CDR3: CASSLAVVQETQYF. For the CDR3, the DNA is TGTGCCAGCAGCTTGGCGGTAGTTCAAGAGACCCAGTACTTC.

V is TRBV11-2 and J is TRBJ2-7; D ambiguous. CDR3 size: 12 residues. The ends were cut back, 3 bases at V and 0 bases at J, with 3 bases in the middle. The germline CDR1 and CDR2 sequences are SGHAT and FQNNGV. CDR3 sequence: CASSFSSYEQYF. In DNA, the CDR3 is TGTGCCAGCAGCTTCAGCTCCTACGAGCAGTACTTC.

V gene TRBV16 combines with J gene TRBJ1-3; D remains ambiguous. Germline CDR1 is KGHSY and CDR2 is FQNENV. The ends were cut back, 2 bases at V and 1 base at J, with 9 bases in the middle. The CDR3 has 15 amino acids. CDR3 residues: CASSQEGSSGNTIYF. The CDR3 nucleotides are TGTGCCAGCAGCCAAGAGGGCAGTTCTGGAAACACCATATATTTT.

This clone was recorded a few times. The rearrangement uses TRBV2 and TRBJ1-5; a weak D match, TRBD1 (5 bases). The V end lost 2 bases, the J end lost 2 bases, and 13 bases lay between the germline ends. CDR1 is SNHLY and CDR2 is FYNNEI in the germline V gene. The CDR3 contains 16 residues. The CDR3 loop is CASSENWGGGNQPQHF. DNA of the CDR3: TGTGCCAGCAGTGAAAATTGGGGAGGGGGCAATCAGCCCCAGCATTTT. Drawing the rest from reference TRBV2 and TRBJ1-5, the complete variable domain is EPEVTQTPSHQVTQMGQEVILRCVPISNHLYFYWYRQILGQKVEFLVSFYNNEISEKSEIFDDQFSVERPDGSNFTLKIRSTKLEDSAMYFCASSENWGGGNQPQHFGDGTRLSIL.

V and J are TRBV10-3 and TRBJ1-1; D remains ambiguous. Germline CDR1 and CDR2: ENHRY and SYGVKD. The CDR3 is made up of 13 amino acids. Between the trimmed V and J ends, which lost 6 bases and 7 bases, there was a span of 15 bases. This chain's CDR3 is CAISARERYEAFF. CDR3 nucleotide sequence: TGTGCCATCAGCGCCCGGGAGCGTTATGAAGCTTTCTTT.

This clone was seen a handful of times. The rearrangement joins TRBV5-1 to TRBJ2-7; TRBD1 is a possible D gene (6 bases). Trimming shortened V by 3 bases and J by 1 base, and 11 bases separated the two germline ends. The CDR3 extends over 14 amino acids. Germline CDR1 SGHRS, CDR2 YFSETQ. The CDR3 sequence is CASSSLQGSYEQYF. The DNA of the CDR3 is TGCGCCAGCAGCTCATTACAGGGTTCCTACGAGCAGTACTTC.

CDR3 coding DNA: TGTGCCAGCAGTCCCCGGACTAGCGCCTACACAGATACGCAGTATTTT. Its translation: CASSPRTSAYTDTQYF. The chain recombines TRBV28 with TRBJ2-3; TRBD2 matches 9 bases. The CDR3 extends over 16 amino acids. V lost 5 bases and J lost 2; bases outside the gene matches: 8. Germline CDR1 MDHEN, CDR2 SYDVKM.

This chain joins TRBV12-3 or TRBV12-4 and TRBJ1-4; D is ambiguous. CDR3 size: 13 residues. With 6 bases removed from V and 8 bases from J, the gap between germline ends came to 13 bases. The CDR3 loop reads CASSRGGGEKLFF. The CDR3 nucleotides are TGTGCCAGCAGCCGTGGAGGAGGCGAAAAACTGTTTTTT.

This chain links TRBV7-9 with TRBJ2-3; 8 bases agree with TRBD1. CDR3 size: 17 residues. Germline V lookup: CDR1 SEHNR, CDR2 FQNEAQ (reference sequence). V trimming: 5 bases; J trimming: 5 bases; junction bases outside the gene matches: 15. The CDR3 loop reads CASSRWMDREAGDTQYF. Here the CDR3 DNA reads TGTGCCAGCAGCAGATGGATGGACAGGGAGGCGGGAGATACGCAGTATTTT. Together with reference TRBV7-9 and TRBJ2-3, the CDR3 gives the full variable domain: DTGVSQNPRHKITKRGQNVTFRCDPISEHNRLYWYRQTLGQGPEFLTYFQNEAQLEKSRLLSDRFSAERPKGSFSTLEIQRTEQGDSAMYLCASSRWMDREAGDTQYFGPGTRLTVL.

In its sample, this clone was seen once. V is TRBV11-3 and J is TRBJ2-7; 14 bases map to TRBD2. This CDR3 contains 16 residues. Germline V CDR1 and CDR2: SGHNT, YENEEA. Unmatched junction bases numbered 1, after V lost 0 bases and J lost 3 bases. The CDR3 protein is CASSLDGTSGSYEQYF. The CDR3 coding sequence is TGTGCCAGCAGCTTAGACGGGACTAGCGGGAGCTACGAGCAGTACTTC. Full variable domain (outside the CDR3, taken from reference TRBV11-3 and TRBJ2-7): EAGVVQSPRYKIIEKKQPVAFWCNPISGHNTLYWYLQNLGQGPELLIRYENEEAVDDSQLPKDRFSAERLKGVDSTLKIQPAELGDSAVYLCASSLDGTSGSYEQYFGPGTRLTVT.

The CDR3 DNA reads as TGTGCCTGGAGTGTTCCGGGACTAGCGGGGTACAATGAGCAGTTCTTC. Translating gives CAWSVPGLAGYNEQFF. This chain connects TRBV30 to TRBJ2-1, with 13 bases that match TRBD2. The CDR3 contains 16 residues. V was clipped by 0 bases and J by 4 bases; unmatched bases: 3. Germline V gene lookup returns CDR1 GTSNPN and CDR2 SVGIG (reference sequence).

The chain is built from TRBV11-3 and TRBJ2-3; 8 nucleotides match TRBD1. The CDR3 loop spans 15 amino acids. Looked up from germline, CDR1 is SGHNT and CDR2 is YENEEA. V was clipped by 5 bases and J by 5 bases; unmatched bases: 9. The CDR3 coding sequence is TGTGCCAGCAGCCCCGGACAGGGTTACGGAGATACGCAGTATTTT. It specifies CASSPGQGYGDTQYF.

CDR3 in DNA: TGTGCCAGCAGTTACAGGGAGGATCAGCCCCAGCATTTT. Protein sequence: CASSYREDQPQHF. The chain recombines TRBV6-5 with TRBJ1-5, with D uncertain. The CDR3 is 13 residues long. Per the germline V gene, CDR1 is MNHEY and CDR2 is SVGAGI. Trimming removed 2 bases from V and 5 bases from J, with 7 bases in between.

This clone was found once. The V gene is TRBV7-9, the J gene TRBJ2-1, with D perhaps TRBD1 (5 bases). Trimming cost V 4 bases and J 7 bases, with 8 bases left between them. In germline, CDR1 is SEHNR, CDR2 FQNEAQ (reference sequence). The CDR3 spans 12 residues. The CDR3 DNA is TGTGCCAGCAGCTCAGGGTGGAATGAGCAGTTCTTC. This sequence encodes CASSSGWNEQFF. The full variable domain, in which reference TRBV7-9 and TRBJ2-1 provide the parts outside the CDR3, is DTGVSQNPRHKITKRGQNVTFRCDPISEHNRLYWYRQTLGQGPEFLTYFQNEAQLEKSRLLSDRFSAERPKGSFSTLEIQRTEQGDSAMYLCASSSGWNEQFFGPGTRLTVL.

The V gene is TRBV10-3, the J gene TRBJ2-3, with TRBD1 matching over 7 bases. Germline trimming cut 6 bases from V and 5 bases from J; bases unmatched to any gene: 8. Germline CDR1 ENHRY, CDR2 SYGVKD. CDR3 length: 14 residues. CDR3 region: CAISLGTVGDTQYF. In nucleotides, the CDR3 is TGTGCCATCAGCCTAGGGACAGTAGGAGATACGCAGTATTTT.

This clone was detected only once. The chain is built from TRBV29-1 and TRBJ1-5; 7 bases are shared with TRBD1. Germline V lookup: CDR1 SQVTM, CDR2 ANQGSEA. V trimming: 4 bases; J trimming: 4 bases; junction bases outside the gene matches: 4. The CDR3 sequence is 13 residues long. CDR3 DNA sequence: TGCAGCGTTGGTAGGGACAGTAATCAGCCCCAGCATTTT. Amino acid sequence: CSVGRDSNQPQHF.

This clone was seen a handful of times. The chain carries TRBV3-1 (or the pseudogene TRBV3-2) and TRBJ1-1, with a weak D call TRBD1 (5 bases). This CDR3 has 13 residues. V lost 1 base and J lost 10, with 13 bases in between. Germline CDR1 LGHDT, CDR2 YNNKEL (reference sequence). This CDR3 reads CASSQAGIRRAFF. DNA of the CDR3: TGTGCCAGCAGCCAAGCAGGGATTCGGCGAGCTTTCTTT.

The chain employs TRBV19 and TRBJ1-2; TRBD1 might be the D (6 bases). CDR1 LNHDA and CDR2 SQIVND come from the germline V gene (reference sequence). Trimming shortened V by 6 bases and J by 8 bases, and 19 bases separated the two germline ends. The CDR3 totals 14 residues. The CDR3 region has the DNA TGTGCCAGTAGCCCTACACTAACAGGGCGCGGCTACACCTTC. Translation: CASSPTLTGRGYTF.

This chain joins TRBV5-1 and TRBJ1-1, with D possibly matching TRBD1 (5 bases). CDR1 SGHRS and CDR2 YFSETQ come from the germline V gene. V was shortened by 0 bases and J by 9 bases, with 12 bases between the two germline ends. The CDR3 runs to 13 residues. CDR3 region: CASSLGGGAQAFF. CDR3 DNA: TGCGCCAGCAGCTTGGGGGGCGGGGCACAAGCTTTCTTT.

The V and J genes are TRBV19 and TRBJ1-2; D ambiguous. The ends were cut back, 11 bases at V and 1 base at J, with 8 bases in the middle. In germline, CDR1 is LNHDA, CDR2 SQIVND (reference sequence). CDR3 length equals 11 residues. The CDR3 DNA reads TGTGCCTGCCGGGATAACTATGGCTACACCTTC. Amino acids: CACRDNYGYTF.

The chain couples TRBV7-9 to TRBJ2-5; TRBD1 matches at 10 bases. The CDR3 sequence is 18 residues long. The germline V gene encodes CDR1 SEHNR and CDR2 FQNEAQ (reference sequence). J lost 5 bases, V lost 5 bases, and 17 bases had no gene match. The chain's CDR3 is CASSDALTWDRGGETQYF. The DNA of the CDR3 is TGTGCCAGCAGCGATGCTTTGACCTGGGACAGGGGAGGGGAGACCCAGTACTTC.

This chain joins TRBV11-3 and TRBJ2-2; the match to TRBD2 covers 8 bases. With 3 bases clipped from V and 6 bases from J, the junction kept 6 bases outside the gene matches. This CDR3 is 15 amino acids long. Germline CDR1 is SGHNT and CDR2 is YENEEA. CDR3 loop: CASSFSGTGAGELFF. CDR3 coding DNA: TGTGCCAGCAGCTTTAGCGGGACGGGGGCCGGGGAGCTGTTTTTT. Drawing the rest from reference TRBV11-3 and TRBJ2-2, the complete variable domain is EAGVVQSPRYKIIEKKQPVAFWCNPISGHNTLYWYLQNLGQGPELLIRYENEEAVDDSQLPKDRFSAERLKGVDSTLKIQPAELGDSAVYLCASSFSGTGAGELFFGEGSRLTVL.

V and J are TRBV12-3 or TRBV12-4 and TRBJ2-2, with D uncertain. This CDR3 is built from 11 residues. Trimming stripped 7 bases from V and 8 bases from J, with 8 bases between. The chain's CDR3 is CASILGGELFF. The CDR3 DNA sequence: TGTGCCAGCATCCTCGGGGGGGAGCTGTTTTTT.

The J gene is TRBJ2-1, the V gene TRBV7-9, with TRBD2 matching over 11 bases. V lost 3 bases to trimming and J lost 6 bases; unmatched junction nucleotides: 13. The CDR3 is 18 amino acids. CDR1 and CDR2 (germline): SEHNR, FQNEAQ (reference sequence). CDR3 amino acids: CASSLPPRLAGKSNEQFF. In DNA form, the CDR3 reads TGTGCCAGCAGCTTGCCTCCTAGACTAGCGGGAAAGAGCAATGAGCAGTTCTTC.

The V call is TRBV28, the J call TRBJ1-2; 11 positions agree with TRBD1. CDR1 is MDHEN and CDR2 is SYDVKM in the germline V gene. Trimming cost V 8 bases and J 4 bases; bases outside gene matches: 9. The CDR3 has 15 amino acids. DNA for the CDR3: TGTGCCAGCGGACAGGGGGCGCGGGAAGTCTATGGCTACACCTTC. Translated: CASGQGAREVYGYTF.

The rearrangement joins TRBV19 to TRBJ2-1; 9 positions agree with TRBD2. Germline lookup yields CDR1 LNHDA and CDR2 SQIVND (reference sequence). V lost 5 bases and J lost 4; bases outside the gene matches: 9. The CDR3 loop spans 16 amino acids. The CDR3 DNA follows: TGTGCCAGTAGTCTGTTGGGCGGGAGGGATTACAATGAGCAGTTCTTC. It yields the protein CASSLLGGRDYNEQFF.